The 3 T cell receptor beta chains reported below all come from one sample, sequenced in a study of control samples from healthy donors and cancer patients. Sequencing used immunoSEQ multiplex PCR; TCRdb keeps in-frame clones, though not all of them. The table lists 150,000 to 200,000 clones, 88% of them singletons. Sequencing input: blood. Every receptor here comes from a woman in her twenties or thirties in good health.

The chain joins TRBV12-3 or TRBV12-4 to TRBJ2-5; D ambiguous. This CDR3 comprises 12 residues. V was clipped by 6 bases and J by 1 base, with 6 bases between them. Here the CDR3 DNA reads TGTGCCAGCAGCAACAGCCAAGAGACCCAGTACTTC. Amino acids: CASSNSQETQYF.

This clone was seen a handful of times. The CDR3 DNA sequence: TGTGCCAGCAGCTTATTGGACCCGACGCAGTACTTC. Translating gives CASSLLDPTQYF. The chain carries TRBV7-9 and TRBJ2-7; D unclear. CDR1 is SEHNR, CDR2 FQNEAQ, per germline (reference sequence). This CDR3 has 12 amino acids. Trimming cost V 2 bases and J 9 bases, with 11 bases left between them.

This CDR3 is CAIRQGANEQFF. The CDR3 DNA reads TGTGCCATACGACAGGGGGCGAATGAGCAGTTCTTC. This chain joins TRBV7-9 and TRBJ2-1; TRBD1 matches 10 bases. V lost 10 bases, J lost 7 bases, and 4 bases stayed unmatched. Germline V gene lookup returns CDR1 SEHNR and CDR2 FQNEAQ (reference sequence). There are 12 residues in the CDR3.